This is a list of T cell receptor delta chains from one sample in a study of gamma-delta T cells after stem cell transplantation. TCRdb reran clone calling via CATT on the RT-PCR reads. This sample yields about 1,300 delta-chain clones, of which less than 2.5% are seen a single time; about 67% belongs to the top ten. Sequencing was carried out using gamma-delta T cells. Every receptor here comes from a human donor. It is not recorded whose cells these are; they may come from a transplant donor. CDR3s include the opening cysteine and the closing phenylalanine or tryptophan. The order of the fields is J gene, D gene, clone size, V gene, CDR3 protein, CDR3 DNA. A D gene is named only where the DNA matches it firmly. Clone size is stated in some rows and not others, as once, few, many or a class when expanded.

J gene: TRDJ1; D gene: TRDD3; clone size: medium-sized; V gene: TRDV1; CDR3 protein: CALGEPASRLWGILWTDKLIF; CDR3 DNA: TGTGCTCTTGGGGAACCCGCCTCCCGTCTGTGGGGGATACTCTGGACCGATAAACTCATCTTT
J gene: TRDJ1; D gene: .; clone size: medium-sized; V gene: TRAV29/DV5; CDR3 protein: CAASAGITWGSNSRYTDKLIF; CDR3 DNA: TGTGCAGCAAGCGCGGGGATCACCTGGGGATCGAATTCCCGCTACACCGATAAACTCATCTTT
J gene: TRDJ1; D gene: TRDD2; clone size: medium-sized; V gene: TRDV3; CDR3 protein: CAFGFWLPSYFGGIKGGYTDKLIF; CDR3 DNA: TGTGCCTTTGGTTTTTGGCTCCCTTCCTACTTTGGAGGGATAAAAGGGGGATACACCGATAAACTCATCTTT
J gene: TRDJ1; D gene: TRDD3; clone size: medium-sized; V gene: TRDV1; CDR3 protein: CALGELLPLLAGGLTLKLIF; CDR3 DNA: TGTGCTCTTGGGGAGCTGCTTCCTCTCCTGGCTGGGGGACTTACCTTAAAACTCATCTTT
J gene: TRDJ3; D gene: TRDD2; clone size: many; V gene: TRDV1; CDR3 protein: CALGENSLPTFWSWWDRSWDTRQMFF; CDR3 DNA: TGTGCTCTTGGGGAAAACTCCCTTCCTACGTTTTGGTCCTGGTGGGATCGCTCCTGGGACACCCGACAGATGTTTTTC
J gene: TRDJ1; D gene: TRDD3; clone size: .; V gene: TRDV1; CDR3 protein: CALGKLPLRLYWGIPTDKLIF; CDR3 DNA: TGTGCTCTTGGGAAACTACCCCTACGCCTGTACTGGGGGATACCCACCGATAAACTCATCTTT
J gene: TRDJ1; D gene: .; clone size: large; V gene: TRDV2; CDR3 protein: CACILVPGEDDKLIF; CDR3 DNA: TGTGCCTGTATTCTTGTACCCGGCGAGGACGATAAACTCATCTTT
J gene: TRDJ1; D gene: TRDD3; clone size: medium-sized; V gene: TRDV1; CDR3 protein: CALGEGGPYTVTGGYASKLIF; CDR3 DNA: TGTGCTCTTGGGGAAGGTGGGCCCTATACTGTTACTGGGGGATACGCGAGTAAACTCATCTTT
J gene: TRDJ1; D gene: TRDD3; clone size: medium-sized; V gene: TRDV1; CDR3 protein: CALGDTDSHPLLGDLDYTDKLIF; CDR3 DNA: TGTGCTCTTGGGGACACGGACTCCCATCCCCTACTGGGGGATCTGGATTACACCGATAAACTCATCTTT
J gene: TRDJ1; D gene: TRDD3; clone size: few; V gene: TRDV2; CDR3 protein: CACDTVLGAPPATDKLIF; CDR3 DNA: TGTGCCTGTGACACCGTACTGGGGGCCCCCCCGGCCACCGATAAACTCATCTTT
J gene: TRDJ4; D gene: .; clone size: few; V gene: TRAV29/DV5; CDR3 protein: CSVLLCSEPFLHWGVLPLSRPLIF; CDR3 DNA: .
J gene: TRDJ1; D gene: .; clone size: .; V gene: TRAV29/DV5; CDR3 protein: CSVLLCSKPCTELLGDSYTDKLIF; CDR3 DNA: .
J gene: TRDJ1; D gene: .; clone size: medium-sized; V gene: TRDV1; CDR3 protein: CALEIFRGINTDKLIF; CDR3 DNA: TGTGCTCTTGAGATCTTCCGGGGTATAAACACCGATAAACTCATCTTT
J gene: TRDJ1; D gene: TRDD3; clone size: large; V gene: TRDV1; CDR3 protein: CALGELYYPRWGILIGLYTDKLIF; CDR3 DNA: TGTGCTCTTGGGGAACTTTATTACCCCCGTTGGGGGATACTAATCGGGCTGTACACCGATAAACTCATCTTT
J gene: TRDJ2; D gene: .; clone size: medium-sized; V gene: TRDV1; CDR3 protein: CALGELGAVVFLRGDWGLTAQLFF; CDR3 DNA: TGTGCTCTTGGGGAACTAGGGGCTGTCGTATTCCTACGGGGGGACTGGGGTCTGACAGCACAACTCTTCTTT
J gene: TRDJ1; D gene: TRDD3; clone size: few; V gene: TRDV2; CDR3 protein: CACDTDDILGDTAYTDKLIF; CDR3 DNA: TGTGCCTGTGACACCGACGACATACTGGGGGATACGGCGTACACCGATAAACTCATCTTT
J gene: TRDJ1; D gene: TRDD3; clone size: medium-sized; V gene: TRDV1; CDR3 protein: CALGEGTFPTFILGDTSDKLIF; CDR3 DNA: TGTGCTCTTGGGGAAGGAACCTTCCCTACCTTTATACTGGGGGATACTAGTGATAAACTCATCTTT
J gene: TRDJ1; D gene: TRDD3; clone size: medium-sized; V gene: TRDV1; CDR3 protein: CALGERFRAFLLFALGDTRTDKLIF; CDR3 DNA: TGTGCTCTTGGGGAACGTTTTCGGGCCTTCCTACTTTTTGCGCTGGGGGATACGAGGACCGATAAACTCATCTTT
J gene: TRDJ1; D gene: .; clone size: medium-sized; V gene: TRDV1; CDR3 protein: CALGERRLPRGGIGADKLIF; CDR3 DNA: TGTGCTCTTGGGGAACGGCGCCTTCCACGGGGGGGGATTGGCGCCGATAAACTCATCTTT
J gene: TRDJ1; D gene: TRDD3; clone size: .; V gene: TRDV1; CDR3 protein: CALGELGISYWGIRSTDKLIF; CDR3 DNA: TGTGCTCTTGGGGAACTAGGGATATCGTACTGGGGGATACGCTCCACCGATAAACTCATCTTT
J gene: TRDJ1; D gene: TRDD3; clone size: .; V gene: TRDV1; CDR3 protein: CALGTTRFPRYWGIRGTDKLIF; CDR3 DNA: TGTGCTCTTGGGACCACCCGATTTCCCCGGTACTGGGGGATACGCGGCACCGATAAACTCATCTTT
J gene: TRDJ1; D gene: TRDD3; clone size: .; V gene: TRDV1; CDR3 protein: CALGEHFLLTGGSYTDKLIF; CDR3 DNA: TGTGCTCTTGGGGAACACTTCCTCCTTACTGGGGGATCTTACACCGATAAACTCATCTTT
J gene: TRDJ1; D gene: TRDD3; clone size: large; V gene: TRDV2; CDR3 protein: CACDGLDRGIRNTDKLIF; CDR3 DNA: TGTGCCTGTGACGGCCTTGACCGGGGGATACGCAACACCGATAAACTCATCTTT
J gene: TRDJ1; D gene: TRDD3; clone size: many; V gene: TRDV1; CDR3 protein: CALGGGYEGIPLYTDKLIF; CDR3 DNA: TGTGCTCTTGGGGGGGGGTACGAGGGGATACCCCTATACACCGATAAACTCATCTTT
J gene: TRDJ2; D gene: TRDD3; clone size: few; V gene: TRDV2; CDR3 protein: CACDSVLGSKRFMTAQLFF; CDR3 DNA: TGTGCCTGTGACTCAGTACTGGGGAGCAAGAGGTTTATGACAGCACAACTCTTCTTT
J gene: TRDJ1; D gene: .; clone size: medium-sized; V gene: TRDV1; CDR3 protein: CALGELGRGRSDKLIF; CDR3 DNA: TGTGCTCTTGGGGAACTAGGGAGAGGGCGGAGCGATAAACTCATCTTT
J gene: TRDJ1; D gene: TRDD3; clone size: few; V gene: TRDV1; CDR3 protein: CALGGDGLPLIWGILGPYTDKLIF; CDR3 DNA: TGTGCTCTTGGGGGAGACGGCCTCCCTCTGATCTGGGGGATACTTGGGCCTTACACCGATAAACTCATCTTT
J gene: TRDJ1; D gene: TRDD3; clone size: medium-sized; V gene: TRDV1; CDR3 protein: CALGEPLRRVHWGIREGRQARTDKLIF; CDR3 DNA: TGTGCTCTTGGGGAGCCCCTTCGTCGCGTTCACTGGGGGATACGCGAGGGAAGGCAAGCAAGGACCGATAAACTCATCTTT
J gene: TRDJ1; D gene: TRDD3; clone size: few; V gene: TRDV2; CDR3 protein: CACDELWGIRSTDKLIF; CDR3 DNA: TGTGCCTGTGACGAACTCTGGGGGATACGCTCCACCGATAAACTCATCTTT
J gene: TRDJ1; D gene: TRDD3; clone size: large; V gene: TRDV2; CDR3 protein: CACDGVELGDTQAGKLIF; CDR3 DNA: TGTGCCTGTGACGGGGTCGAACTGGGGGATACGCAGGCTGGTAAACTCATCTTT
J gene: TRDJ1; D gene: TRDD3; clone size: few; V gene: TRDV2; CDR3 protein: CACDPAEGDTRVTDKLIF; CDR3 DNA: TGTGCCTGTGACCCCGCCGAGGGGGATACTAGGGTCACCGATAAACTCATCTTT
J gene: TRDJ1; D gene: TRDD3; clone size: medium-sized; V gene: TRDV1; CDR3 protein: CALGDTFPVRSLLGDTAKLIF; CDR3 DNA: TGTGCTCTTGGGGACACTTTCCCTGTCCGATCCTTACTGGGGGATACTGCTAAACTCATCTTT